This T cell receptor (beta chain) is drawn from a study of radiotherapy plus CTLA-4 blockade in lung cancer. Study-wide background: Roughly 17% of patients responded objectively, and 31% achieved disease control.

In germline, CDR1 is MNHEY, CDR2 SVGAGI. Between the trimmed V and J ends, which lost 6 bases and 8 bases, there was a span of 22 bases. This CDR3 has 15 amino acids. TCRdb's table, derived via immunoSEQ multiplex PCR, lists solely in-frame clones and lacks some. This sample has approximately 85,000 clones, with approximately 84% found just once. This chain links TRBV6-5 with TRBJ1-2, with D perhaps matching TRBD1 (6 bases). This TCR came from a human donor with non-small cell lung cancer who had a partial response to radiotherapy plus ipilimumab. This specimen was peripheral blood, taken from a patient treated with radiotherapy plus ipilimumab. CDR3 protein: CASSPPTGRGSGYTF. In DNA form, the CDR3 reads TGTGCCAGCAGCCCACCGACAGGAAGGGGTTCGGGCTACACCTTC.